This TCR beta chain was identified in a study of T cell repertoires in cytomegalovirus infection. V lost 1 base to trimming and J lost 0 bases, with 4 bases between them. The CDR3 has 13 amino acids. The germline gives CDR1 LNHDA, CDR2 SQIVND (reference sequence). Whole-study results and caveats: The response measured ex vivo was dominated by TCR beta clonotypes (HLA-C-restricted and CMV-specific).

As to this clonotype: Its antigen is currently unknown.

MiXCR, run by TCRdb on the reads, gives a single entry per CDR3 protein. This sample has around 450,000 distinct CDR3 sequences, with approximately 31% found just once. Material for sequencing was PBMCs. V and J are TRBV19 and TRBJ2-7; no firm D call. The sequence was obtained from a human donor in good health (CMV status not recorded). Some clones in this sample may be carry-over from other donors' samples. CDR3 in amino acids: CASSIGASYEQYF. The DNA for the CDR3 is TGTGCCAGTAGTATAGGGGCCTCCTACGAGCAGTACTTC.